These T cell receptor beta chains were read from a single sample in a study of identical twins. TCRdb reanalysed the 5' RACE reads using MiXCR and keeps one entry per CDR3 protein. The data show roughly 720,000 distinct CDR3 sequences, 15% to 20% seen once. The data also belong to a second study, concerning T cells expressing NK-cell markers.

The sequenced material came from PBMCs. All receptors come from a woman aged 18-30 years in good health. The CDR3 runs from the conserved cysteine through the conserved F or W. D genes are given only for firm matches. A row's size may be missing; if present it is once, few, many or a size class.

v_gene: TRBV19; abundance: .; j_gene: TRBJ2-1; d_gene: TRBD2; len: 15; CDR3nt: TGTGCCAGTAGTCCCGGGACTAGGGGGGTCAATGAGCAGTTCTTC; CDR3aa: CASSPGTRGVNEQFF
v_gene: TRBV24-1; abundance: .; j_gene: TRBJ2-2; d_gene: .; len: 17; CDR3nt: TGTGCCACCAGTGATTTAGGGCAACCGGCGGTCACCGGGGAGCTGTTTTTT; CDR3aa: CATSDLGQPAVTGELFF
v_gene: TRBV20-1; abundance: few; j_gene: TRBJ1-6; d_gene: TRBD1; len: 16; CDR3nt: TGCAGTGCTAGGCCCGGGACAGGGGCCTATAATTCACCCCTCCACTTT; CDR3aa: CSARPGTGAYNSPLHF
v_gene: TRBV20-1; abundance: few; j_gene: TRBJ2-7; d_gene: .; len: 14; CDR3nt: TGCAGTGCCCCGCTGCGATTAGAGAACTACGAGCAGTACTTC; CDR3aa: CSAPLRLENYEQYF
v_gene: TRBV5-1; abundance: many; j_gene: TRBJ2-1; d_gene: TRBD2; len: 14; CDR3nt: TGCGCCAGCAGCTTGCTAGCGGGGAATAATGAGCAGTTCTTC; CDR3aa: CASSLLAGNNEQFF
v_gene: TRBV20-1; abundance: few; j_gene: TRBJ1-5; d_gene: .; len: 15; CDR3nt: TGCAGTGCTGTTCAGGGGAGGGTGGGCAATCAGCCCCAGCATTTT; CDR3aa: CSAVQGRVGNQPQHF
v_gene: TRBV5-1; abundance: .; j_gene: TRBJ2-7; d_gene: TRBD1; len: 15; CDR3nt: TGCGCCAGCAGCTTGGACCGGACAGGGGTAGGGGAGCAGTACTTC; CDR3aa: CASSLDRTGVGEQYF
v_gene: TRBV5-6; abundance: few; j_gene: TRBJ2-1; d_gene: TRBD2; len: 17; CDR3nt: TGTGCCAGCAGCATCCTTAGCGGGAGAAGCTCCTACAATGAGCAGTTCTTC; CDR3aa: CASSILSGRSSYNEQFF
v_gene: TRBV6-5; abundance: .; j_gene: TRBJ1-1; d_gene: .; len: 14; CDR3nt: TGTGCCAGCACTTCACGGCAGGGGAACACTGAAGCTTTCTTT; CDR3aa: CASTSRQGNTEAFF
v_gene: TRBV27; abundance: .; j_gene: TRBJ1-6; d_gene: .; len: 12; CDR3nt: TGTGCCAGCAGAACTTCGGGTTCACCCCTCCACTTT; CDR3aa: CASRTSGSPLHF
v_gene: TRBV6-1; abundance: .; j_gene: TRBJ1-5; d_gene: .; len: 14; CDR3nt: TGTGCCAGCAGTCCCGGCTGGAGCAATCAGCCCCAGCATTTT; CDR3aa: CASSPGWSNQPQHF
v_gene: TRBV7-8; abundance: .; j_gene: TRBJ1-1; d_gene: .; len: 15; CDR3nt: TGTGCCAGCAGCTTAGTGGGGGGAGGGGGCACTGAAGCTTTCTTT; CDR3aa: CASSLVGGGGTEAFF
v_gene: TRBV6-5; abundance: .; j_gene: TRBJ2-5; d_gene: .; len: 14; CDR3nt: TGTGCCAGCAGTTACTTGGGGGCACGGGAGACCCAGTACTTC; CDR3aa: CASSYLGARETQYF
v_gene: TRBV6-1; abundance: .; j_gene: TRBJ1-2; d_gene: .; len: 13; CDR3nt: TGTGCCAGCAGAGGACAGCGACCTTATGGCTACACCTTC; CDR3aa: CASRGQRPYGYTF
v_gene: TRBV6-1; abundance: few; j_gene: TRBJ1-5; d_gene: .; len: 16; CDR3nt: TGTGCCAGCAGTGTAATACCGGGACGGTATAATCAGCCCCAGCATTTT; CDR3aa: CASSVIPGRYNQPQHF
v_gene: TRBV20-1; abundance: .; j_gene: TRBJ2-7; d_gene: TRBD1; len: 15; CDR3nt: TGCAGTGCTAGAGTCCCGGACAGGGGTGTGTACGAGCAGTACTTC; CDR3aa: CSARVPDRGVYEQYF
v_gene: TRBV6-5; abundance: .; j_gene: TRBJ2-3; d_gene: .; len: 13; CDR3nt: TGTGCCAGCAGTTACTCGGAAGGAGATACGCAGTATTTT; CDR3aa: CASSYSEGDTQYF
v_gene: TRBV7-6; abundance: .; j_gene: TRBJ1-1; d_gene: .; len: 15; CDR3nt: TGTGCCAGCAGCTTAAGGGCAGGTCCAGACACTGAAGCTTTCTTT; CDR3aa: CASSLRAGPDTEAFF
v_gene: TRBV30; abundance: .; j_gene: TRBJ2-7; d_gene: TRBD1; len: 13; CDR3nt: TGTGCCTGGGGGACAGGGGTATCCTACGAGCAGTACTTC; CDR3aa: CAWGTGVSYEQYF
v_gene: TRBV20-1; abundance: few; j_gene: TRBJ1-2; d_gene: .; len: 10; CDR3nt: TGCAGTGTAGGGATCTATGGCTACACCTTC; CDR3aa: CSVGIYGYTF
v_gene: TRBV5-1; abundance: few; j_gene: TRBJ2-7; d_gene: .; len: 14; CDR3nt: TGCGCCAGCAGCTCCCGGGACCCAAAGGGGAAGCAGTACTTC; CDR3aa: CASSSRDPKGKQYF
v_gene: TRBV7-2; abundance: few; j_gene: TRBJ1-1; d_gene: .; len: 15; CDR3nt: TGTGCCAGCAGCCTCCTTGGAGGGGCTAACACTGAAGCTTTCTTT; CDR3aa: CASSLLGGANTEAFF
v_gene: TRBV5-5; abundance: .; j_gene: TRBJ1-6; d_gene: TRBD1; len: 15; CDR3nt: TGTGCCAGCAGCTTTATGGGACAGGGAAATTCACCCCTCCACTTT; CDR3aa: CASSFMGQGNSPLHF
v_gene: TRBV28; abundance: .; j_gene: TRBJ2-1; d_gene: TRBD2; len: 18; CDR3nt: TGTGCCAGCAGTTTCCTAGCGGGAGGTCCATCTATACACAATGAGCAGTTCTTC; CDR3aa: CASSFLAGGPSIHNEQFF
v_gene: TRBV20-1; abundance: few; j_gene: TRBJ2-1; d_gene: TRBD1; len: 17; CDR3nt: TGCAGTGCTAGTCCCACCCGCCGGACAGGGTCCTACAATGAGCAGTTCTTC; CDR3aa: CSASPTRRTGSYNEQFF
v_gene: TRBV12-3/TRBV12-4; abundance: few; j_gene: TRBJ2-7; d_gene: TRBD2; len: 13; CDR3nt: TGTGCCAGCAGGCGCGGGGGGCCCTACGAGCAGTACTTC; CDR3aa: CASRRGGPYEQYF
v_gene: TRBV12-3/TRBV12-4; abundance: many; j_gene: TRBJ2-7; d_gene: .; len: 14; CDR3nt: TGTGCCAGCAGTTTGCAGGACGGCTCCTACGAGCAGTACTTC; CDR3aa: CASSLQDGSYEQYF
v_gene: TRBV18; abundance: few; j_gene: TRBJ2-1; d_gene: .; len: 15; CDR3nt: TGTGCCAGCTCACTACGGGGGATCTTCTACAATGAGCAGTTCTTC; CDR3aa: CASSLRGIFYNEQFF
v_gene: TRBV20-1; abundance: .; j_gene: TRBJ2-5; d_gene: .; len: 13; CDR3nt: TGCAGCTACAAACGGGGGCGCCAAGAGACCCAGTACTTC; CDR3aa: CSYKRGRQETQYF
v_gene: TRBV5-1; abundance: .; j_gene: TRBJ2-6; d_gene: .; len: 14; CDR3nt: TGCGCCAGCAGACTGACCTCTGGGGCCAACGTCCTGACTTTC; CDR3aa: CASRLTSGANVLTF
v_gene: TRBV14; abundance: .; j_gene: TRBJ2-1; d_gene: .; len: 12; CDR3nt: TGTGCCAGCAGCCTCGCGGGCGGCCCCGTGTTCTTC; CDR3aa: CASSLAGGPVFF
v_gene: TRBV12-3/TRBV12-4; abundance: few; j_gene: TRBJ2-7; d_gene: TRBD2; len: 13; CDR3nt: TGTGCCAGCAGTTTAAGCGGGAAGTACGAGCAGTACTTC; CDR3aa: CASSLSGKYEQYF
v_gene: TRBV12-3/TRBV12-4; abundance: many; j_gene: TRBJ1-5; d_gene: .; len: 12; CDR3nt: TGTGCCAGCAGCCTACGGGGAGGGCCCCAGCATTTT; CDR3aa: CASSLRGGPQHF
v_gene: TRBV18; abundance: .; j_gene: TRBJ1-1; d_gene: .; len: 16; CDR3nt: TGTGCCAGCTCACCTAACCCAATACAGGGGAACACTGAAGCTTTCTTT; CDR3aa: CASSPNPIQGNTEAFF
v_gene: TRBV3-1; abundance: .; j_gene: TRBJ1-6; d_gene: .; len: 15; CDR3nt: TGTGCCAGCAGCCTCACGAGGACATCGACTTCACCCCTCCACTTT; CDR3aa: CASSLTRTSTSPLHF
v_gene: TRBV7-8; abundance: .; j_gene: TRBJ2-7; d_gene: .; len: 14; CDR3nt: TGTGCCAGCAGCTTAGTACACGGAGTCGACGAGCAGTACTTC; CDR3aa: CASSLVHGVDEQYF
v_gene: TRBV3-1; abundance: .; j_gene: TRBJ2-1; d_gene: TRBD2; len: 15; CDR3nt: TGTGCCAGCAGCCAGGGACTAGGGAGAGGCGATGAGCAGTTCTTC; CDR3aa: CASSQGLGRGDEQFF
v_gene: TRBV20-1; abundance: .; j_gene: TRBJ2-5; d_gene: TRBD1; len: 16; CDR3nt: TGCAGTGTTTTCACAGGGGGTTCTCAATTACGGGAGACCCAGTACTTC; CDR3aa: CSVFTGGSQLRETQYF
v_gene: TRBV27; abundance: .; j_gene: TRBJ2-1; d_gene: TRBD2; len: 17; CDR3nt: TGTGCCGCAGTTAGCGTGGGGCGGACTAGCGGGATCGATGAGCAGTTCTTC; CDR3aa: CAAVSVGRTSGIDEQFF
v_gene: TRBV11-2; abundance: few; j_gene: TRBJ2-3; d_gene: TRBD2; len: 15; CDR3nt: TGTGCCAGCAGCCCCCTGGGCGGGGGGGCCGCTACGCAGTATTTT; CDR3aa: CASSPLGGGAATQYF
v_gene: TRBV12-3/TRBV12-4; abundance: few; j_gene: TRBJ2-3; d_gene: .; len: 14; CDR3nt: TGTGCCAGCAGTCCGACCCGGCGGGCGGATACGCAGTATTTT; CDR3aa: CASSPTRRADTQYF
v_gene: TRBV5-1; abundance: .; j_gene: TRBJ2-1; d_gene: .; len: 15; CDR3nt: TGCGCCAGCAGCTTGGTAGGGTCCCCCTACAATGAGCAGTTCTTC; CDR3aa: CASSLVGSPYNEQFF
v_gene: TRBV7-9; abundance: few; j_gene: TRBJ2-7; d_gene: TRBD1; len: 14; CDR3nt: TGTGCCAGCAGCCACAGGGGGAGCTCCTACGAGCAGTACTTC; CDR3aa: CASSHRGSSYEQYF
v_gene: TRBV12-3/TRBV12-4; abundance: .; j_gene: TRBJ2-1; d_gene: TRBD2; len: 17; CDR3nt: TGTGCCAGCAGTTTAAGACTAGCGGGAGCCCCTGACAATGAGCAGTTCTTC; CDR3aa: CASSLRLAGAPDNEQFF